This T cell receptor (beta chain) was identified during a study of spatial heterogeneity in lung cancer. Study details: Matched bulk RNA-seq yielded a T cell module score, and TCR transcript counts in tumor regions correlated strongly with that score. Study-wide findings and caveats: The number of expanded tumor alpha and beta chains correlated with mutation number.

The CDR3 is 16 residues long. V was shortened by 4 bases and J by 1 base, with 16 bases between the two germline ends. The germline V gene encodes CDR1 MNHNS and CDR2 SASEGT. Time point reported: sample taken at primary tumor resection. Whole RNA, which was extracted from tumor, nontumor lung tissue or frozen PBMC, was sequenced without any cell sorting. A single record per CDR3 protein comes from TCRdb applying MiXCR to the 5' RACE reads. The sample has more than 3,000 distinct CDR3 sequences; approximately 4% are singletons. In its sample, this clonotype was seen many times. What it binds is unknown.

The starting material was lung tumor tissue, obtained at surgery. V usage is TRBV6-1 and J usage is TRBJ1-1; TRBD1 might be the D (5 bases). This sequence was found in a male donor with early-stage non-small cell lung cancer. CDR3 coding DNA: TGTGCCAGCAGTGTCGGCAGGGATTGGGGGAACACTGAAGCTTTCTTT. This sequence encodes CASSVGRDWGNTEAFF.